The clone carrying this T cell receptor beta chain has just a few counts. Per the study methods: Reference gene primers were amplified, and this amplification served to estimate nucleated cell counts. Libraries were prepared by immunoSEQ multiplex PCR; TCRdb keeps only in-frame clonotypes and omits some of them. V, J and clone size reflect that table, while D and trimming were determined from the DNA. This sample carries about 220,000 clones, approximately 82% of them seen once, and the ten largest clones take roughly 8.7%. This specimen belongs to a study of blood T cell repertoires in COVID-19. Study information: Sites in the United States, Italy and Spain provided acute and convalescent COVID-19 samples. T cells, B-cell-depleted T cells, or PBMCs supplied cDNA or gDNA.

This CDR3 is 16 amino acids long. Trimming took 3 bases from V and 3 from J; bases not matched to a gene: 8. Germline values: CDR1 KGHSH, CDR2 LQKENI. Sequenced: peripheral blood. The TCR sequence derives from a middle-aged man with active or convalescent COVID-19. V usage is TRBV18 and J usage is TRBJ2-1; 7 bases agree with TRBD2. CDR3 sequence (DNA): TGTGCCAGCTCACCGGGTAGCGGGCCCTACTACAATGAGCAGTTCTTC. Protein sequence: CASSPGSGPYYNEQFF.